This entry describes one TCR beta chain. The antigen is unknown. The entry originates in a study of shared clonotypes between healthy human individuals. Study-wide context: The composition of the donors was two women and a few men aged 18 to 49. Study-level results: Investigators collected only blood, and repertoires in tissues likely differ.

Trimming left V 5 bases short and J 4 bases short, with 8 bases between. This CDR3 comprises 11 residues. Germline V gene sequence: CDR1 DFQATT, CDR2 SNEGSKA (reference sequence). Execution of the assay was at deep level. Repertoires were generated with immunoSEQ multiplex PCR, while TCRdb's copy carries only in-frame clones and drops some. The sample records about 1.1 million clones, 77% being singletons. The specimen was memory CD4+ T cells from PBMCs. Subset: CD45RA-negative fraction. The chain combines TRBV20-1 with TRBJ1-2, with a possible D match to TRBD1 (6 bases). This clonotype originated in a man between 18 and 35 years old in good health. Some clones in this sample may be carry-over from other donors' samples. As DNA, the CDR3 is TGCAGTGCTCGGGGGCCCTATGGCTACACCTTC. Amino acids: CSARGPYGYTF.